Sequencing of this TCR beta chain was carried out in a study of T-cell memory formation after mild COVID-19. This clonotype was counted between two and nine times. Its antigen remains unknown. Notes on the study in general: Second-wave clones that peaked on day 37 lacked confirmed SARS-CoV-2 specificity.

The CDR3 spans 17 residues. Using constant-segment primers, 5'RACE produced TCR alpha and TCR beta cDNA libraries carrying sample barcodes and UMIs. TCRdb analysed the 5' RACE reads with MiXCR anew, one entry per CDR3 protein. The data show about half a million distinct CDR3 sequences, around a sixth seen once. The sequence came from an adult woman who had mild COVID-19 (a few samples of this study predate the infection). Cell type and time point are not known. Sample: PBMCs or a T cell subset sorted from them (not recorded which). The V call is TRBV21-1, the J call TRBJ2-2; the listed D gene, TRBD2, was not tested against the DNA. TRBV21-1 represents a pseudogene. The CDR3 nucleotides are TGTGCCAGCAGCAAACCCGAGGGACTAGCGGAGACCGGGGAGCTGTTTTTT. Protein sequence: CASSKPEGLAETGELFF.